Here is one TCR beta chain with its context. Its specificity is not known. Libraries were prepared by immunoSEQ multiplex PCR; TCRdb keeps only in-frame clonotypes and omits some of them. The sample shows 150,000 to 200,000 clones, about 81% of them seen only once. The data were taken from a study of cytomegalovirus exposure and HLA in healthy donors. The length of the CDR3 is 14 residues. The germline gives CDR1 GTSNPN, CDR2 SVGIG (reference sequence). The trim removed 6 bases at V and 7 bases at J, leaving 14 bases unmatched. Overall study results and limits: A classifier reportedly called cytomegalovirus status with high sensitivity and specificity. While the bulk of TCR sequences proved rare, some public TCRs turned up in many donors.

This sequence joins TRBV30 and TRBJ2-7; 8 positions match TRBD1. This sequence was found in a woman aged 25 to 45 in good health and CMV-seronegative. Material for sequencing was PBMCs. Here the CDR3 DNA reads TGTGCCTGCCAGCCCCGGACAGGGAGATGGGAGCAGTACTTC. This translates into CACQPRTGRWEQYF. Filled out from reference TRBV30 and TRBJ2-7, the complete variable domain reads SQTIHQWPATLVQPVGSPLSLECTVEGTSNPNLYWYRQAAGRGLQLLFYSVGIGQISSEVPQNLSASRPQDRQFILSSKKLLLSDSGFYLCACQPRTGRWEQYFGPGTRLTVT.